The 12 T cell receptor beta chains in this list originate from one sample, sequenced in a study of early T cells in non-severe SARS-CoV-2 infection. TCRdb processed the 5' RACE reads anew with MiXCR; each CDR3 protein has one entry. The sample lists approximately 85,000 distinct CDR3 sequences, 12% occurring once. Sample: whole blood. These receptor sequences come from an adult who was a healthcare worker with PCR-confirmed SARS-CoV-2 infection or an uninfected control (not recorded which).

This clonotype was seen a handful of times. This rearrangement joins TRBV2 to TRBJ2-7, with unresolved D. The CDR3 sequence is 11 residues long. Germline V gene sequence: CDR1 SNHLY, CDR2 FYNNEI. V was trimmed by 2 bases and J by 8 bases, leaving 7 bases between them. The CDR3 protein is CASSESSKQYF. CDR3 sequence (DNA): TGTGCCAGCAGTGAATCCAGCAAGCAGTACTTC.

This clonotype was observed a handful of times. The chain is built from TRBV5-1 and TRBJ1-2; D is unclear. The V and J ends lost 3 bases and 4 bases respectively, with 19 bases between them. The CDR3 extends over 16 amino acids. Germline CDR1 is SGHRS and CDR2 is YFSETQ. The CDR3 reads CASSYASDGPSYGYTF. CDR3 DNA sequence: TGCGCCAGCAGCTATGCATCCGACGGACCTTCCTATGGCTACACCTTC.

This clonotype has at least ten counts. The chain has TRBV19 and TRBJ2-7; 8 nucleotides agree with TRBD1. J was trimmed by 4 bases and V by 4 bases; bases with no gene match: 15. This CDR3 contains 17 residues. Germline V gives CDR1 LNHDA, CDR2 SQIVND (reference sequence). The CDR3 reads CASSKSLGQANPYEQYF. The DNA of the CDR3 is TGTGCCAGTAGTAAAAGCCTGGGACAGGCTAACCCGTACGAGCAGTACTTC.

For the CDR3, the DNA is TGTGCCAGCAGCTTAGCTCCGGGAACGGTTTACGAGCAGTACTTC. As protein: CASSLAPGTVYEQYF. The chain recombines TRBV7-2 with TRBJ2-7; TRBD2 is a possible D gene (5 bases). This CDR3 has 15 amino acids. The ends were cut back, 0 bases at V and 4 bases at J, with 13 bases in the middle. The V gene's germline CDR1 is SGHTA and CDR2 FQGNSA.

This clonotype was seen at least ten times. The chain uses TRBV29-1 and TRBJ1-4, with D uncertain. The germline V and J ends were trimmed by 4 bases and 7 bases, with 16 bases remaining between them. Germline V gene lookup returns CDR1 SQVTM and CDR2 ANQGSEA. The CDR3 is made up of 14 amino acids. The CDR3 DNA follows: TGCAGCGTTGCTAACTCCGGGCGTGGTGAAAAACTGTTTTTT. Protein sequence: CSVANSGRGEKLFF.

This clonotype was seen more than once but under ten times. V is TRBV4-1 and J is TRBJ2-1, with 8 bases that match TRBD1. This CDR3 has 15 amino acids. J was trimmed by 12 bases and V by 3 bases; bases with no gene match: 13. Germline CDR1 and CDR2: MGHRA and YSYEKL. CDR3 sequence reads: CASSQGGTGLARQFF. In nucleotides, the CDR3 is TGCGCCAGCAGCCAGGGCGGGACAGGTCTGGCGAGGCAGTTCTTC.

This clonotype was detected ten times or more. The chain's CDR3 is CASSHPRMYEQYF. CDR3 in DNA: TGTGCCAGCAGCCACCCCCGAATGTACGAGCAGTACTTC. The chain uses TRBV5-4 and TRBJ2-7; D call uncertain. Germline CDR1 reads SGHNT; CDR2 reads YYREEE (reference sequence). Trimming removed 4 bases from V and 4 bases from J, with 12 bases in between. The CDR3 contains 13 residues.

In the case of this clonotype: This may stem from a read error, because a much larger clone lies one nucleotide away. V is TRBV4-3 and J is TRBJ2-7, with TRBD2 matching over 9 bases. Per germline, CDR1 LGHNA and CDR2 YSLEER. Trimming took 4 bases from V and 6 from J; bases not matched to a gene: 7. CDR3 length: 14 amino acids. DNA of the CDR3: TGCGCCAGCAGCCTTGCCGAGACTAGCGGCGAGCAGTACTTC. Translated, it gives CASSLAETSGEQYF.

The rearrangement joins TRBV7-3 to TRBJ2-1; TRBD2 aligns across 9 bases. This CDR3 has 15 residues. Germline V lookup: CDR1 SGHTA, CDR2 FQGTGA. J was trimmed by 8 bases and V by 5 bases; bases with no gene match: 10. The CDR3 loop is CASSTLAGRPHEQFF. The CDR3 region has the DNA TGTGCCAGCAGCACGCTAGCGGGACGGCCCCATGAGCAGTTCTTC.

The chain has TRBV27 and TRBJ2-7; TRBD1 is a possible D gene (5 bases). The V and J ends lost 5 bases and 0 bases respectively, with 14 bases between them. Germline lookup yields CDR1 MNHEY and CDR2 SMNVEV (reference sequence). The CDR3 is 15 amino acids. CDR3 in DNA: TGTGCCAGCAGTATCTCCGACAGTCACTCCTACGAGCAGTACTTC. This codes for CASSISDSHSYEQYF.

This clonotype was picked up many times. J is TRBJ1-1 and V is TRBV28; 7 bases map to TRBD1. V lost 1 base and J lost 1; bases outside the gene matches: 6. Germline CDR1 is MDHEN and CDR2 is SYDVKM. CDR3 size: 16 residues. CDR3 nucleotide sequence: TGTGCCAGCAGTTTATTGGGGACAGCTTCGAACACTGAAGCTTTCTTT. This sequence encodes CASSLLGTASNTEAFF. The full variable domain, in which reference TRBV28 and TRBJ1-1 provide the parts outside the CDR3, is DVKVTQSSRYLVKRTGEKVFLECVQDMDHENMFWYRQDPGLGLRLIYFSYDVKMKEKGDIPEGYSVSREKKERFSLILESASTNQTSMYLCASSLLGTASNTEAFFGQGTRLTVV.

The chain has TRBV29-1 and TRBJ1-2; D may be TRBD1 (5 bases). CDR1 and CDR2 (germline): SQVTM, ANQGSEA. The CDR3 is 15 residues long. Trimming cost V 7 bases and J 0 bases, with 18 bases left between them. The DNA of the CDR3 is TGCAGCGCTGGGGGACGGCCGTCAGCTAACTATGGCTACACCTTC. Translated: CSAGGRPSANYGYTF.